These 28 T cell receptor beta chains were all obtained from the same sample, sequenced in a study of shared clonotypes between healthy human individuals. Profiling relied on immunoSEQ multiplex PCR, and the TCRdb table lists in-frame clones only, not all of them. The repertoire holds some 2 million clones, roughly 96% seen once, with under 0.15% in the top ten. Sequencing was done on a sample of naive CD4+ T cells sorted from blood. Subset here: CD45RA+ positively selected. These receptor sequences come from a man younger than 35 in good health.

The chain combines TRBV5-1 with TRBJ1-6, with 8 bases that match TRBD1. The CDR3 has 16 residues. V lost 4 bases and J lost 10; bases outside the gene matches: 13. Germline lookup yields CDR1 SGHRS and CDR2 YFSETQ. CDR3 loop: CASSPYSDRGESPLHF. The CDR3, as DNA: TGCGCCAGCAGCCCGTACTCCGACAGGGGTGAATCACCCCTCCACTTT.

The CDR3 nucleotides read TGTGCCAGCAGCTTAGATGGCGGGAGAACCTACAATGAGCAGTTCTTC. Protein sequence: CASSLDGGRTYNEQFF. The rearrangement joins TRBV11-2 to TRBJ2-1; 7 bases line up with TRBD2. V lost 0 bases to trimming and J lost 2 bases; unmatched junction nucleotides: 4. Germline CDR1 reads SGHAT; CDR2 reads FQNNGV. The CDR3 runs 16 residues. Drawing the rest from reference TRBV11-2 and TRBJ2-1, the complete variable domain is EAGVAQSPRYKIIEKRQSVAFWCNPISGHATLYWYQQILGQGPKLLIQFQNNGVVDDSQLPKDRFSAERLKGVDSTLKIQPAKLEDSAVYLCASSLDGGRTYNEQFFGPGTRLTVL.

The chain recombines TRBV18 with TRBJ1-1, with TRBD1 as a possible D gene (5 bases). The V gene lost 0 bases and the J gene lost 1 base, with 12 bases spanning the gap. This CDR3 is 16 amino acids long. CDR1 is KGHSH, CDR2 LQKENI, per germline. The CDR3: CASSPPKLTANTEAFF. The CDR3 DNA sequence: TGTGCCAGCTCACCACCGAAGTTGACAGCGAACACTGAAGCTTTCTTT.

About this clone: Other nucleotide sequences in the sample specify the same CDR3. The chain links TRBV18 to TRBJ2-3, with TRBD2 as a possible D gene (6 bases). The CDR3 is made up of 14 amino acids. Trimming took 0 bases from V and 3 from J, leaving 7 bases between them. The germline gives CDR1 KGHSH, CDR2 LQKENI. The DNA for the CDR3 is TGTGCCAGCTCACCACCCGGGGGAACAGATACGCAGTATTTT. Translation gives CASSPPGGTDTQYF.

In DNA, the CDR3 is TGTGCCAGCAGCACACAGGGCTATGGCTACACCTTC. It codes for CASSTQGYGYTF. V and J are TRBV5-5 and TRBJ1-2, with D possibly being TRBD1 (6 bases). There are 12 residues in the CDR3. V was cut by 4 bases and J by 4 bases, with 8 bases left in between. The germline V gene encodes CDR1 SGHKS and CDR2 YYEKEE (reference sequence).

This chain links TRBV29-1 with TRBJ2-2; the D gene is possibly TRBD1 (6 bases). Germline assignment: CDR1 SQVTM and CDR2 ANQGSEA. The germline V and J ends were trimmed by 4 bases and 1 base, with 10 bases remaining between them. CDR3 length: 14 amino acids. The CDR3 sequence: CSVGTGWNTGELFF. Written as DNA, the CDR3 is TGCAGCGTTGGTACAGGGTGGAACACCGGGGAGCTGTTTTTT.

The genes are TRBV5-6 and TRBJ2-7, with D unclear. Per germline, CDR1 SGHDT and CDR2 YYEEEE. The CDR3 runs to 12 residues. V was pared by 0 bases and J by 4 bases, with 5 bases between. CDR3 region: CASSLDTYEQYF. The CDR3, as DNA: TGTGCCAGCAGCTTGGACACGTACGAGCAGTACTTC.

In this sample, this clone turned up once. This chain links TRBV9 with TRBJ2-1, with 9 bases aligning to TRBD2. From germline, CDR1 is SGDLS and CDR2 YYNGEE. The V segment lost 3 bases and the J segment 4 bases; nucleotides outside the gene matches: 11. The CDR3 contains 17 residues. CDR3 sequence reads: CASSASPAGGSYNEQFF. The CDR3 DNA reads TGTGCCAGCAGCGCATCCCCGGCGGGGGGGTCTTACAATGAGCAGTTCTTC.

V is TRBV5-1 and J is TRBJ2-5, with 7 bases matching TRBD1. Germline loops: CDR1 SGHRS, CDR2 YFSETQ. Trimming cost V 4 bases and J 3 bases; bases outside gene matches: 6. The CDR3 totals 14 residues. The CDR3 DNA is TGCGCCAGCAGCAACCGGGACAGCAAAGAGACCCAGTACTTC. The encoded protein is CASSNRDSKETQYF.

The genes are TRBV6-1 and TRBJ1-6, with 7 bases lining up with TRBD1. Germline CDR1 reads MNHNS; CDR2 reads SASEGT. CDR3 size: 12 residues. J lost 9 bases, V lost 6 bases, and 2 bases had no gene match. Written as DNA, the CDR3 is TGTGCCAGCAGCACAGGGGCTTCACCCCTCCACTTT. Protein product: CASSTGASPLHF.

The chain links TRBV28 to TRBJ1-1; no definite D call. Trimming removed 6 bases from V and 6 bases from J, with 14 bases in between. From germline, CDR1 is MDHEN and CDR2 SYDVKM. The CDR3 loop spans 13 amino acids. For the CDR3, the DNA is TGTGCCAGCAGGGCAACAGCAGGTGCTGAAGCTTTCTTT. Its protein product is CASRATAGAEAFF.

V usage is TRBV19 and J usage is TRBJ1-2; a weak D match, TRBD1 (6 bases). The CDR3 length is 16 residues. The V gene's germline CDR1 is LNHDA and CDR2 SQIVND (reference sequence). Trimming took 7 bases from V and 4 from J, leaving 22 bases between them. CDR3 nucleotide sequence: TGTGCCAGTACCGAAGAGGGGGTCTGGACCAGCTATGGCTACACCTTC. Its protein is CASTEEGVWTSYGYTF.

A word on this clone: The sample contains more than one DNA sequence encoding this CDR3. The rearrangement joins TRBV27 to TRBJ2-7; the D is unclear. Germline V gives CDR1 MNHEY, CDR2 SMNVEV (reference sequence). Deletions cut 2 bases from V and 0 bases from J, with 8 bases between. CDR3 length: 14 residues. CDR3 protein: CASSLKGSSYEQYF. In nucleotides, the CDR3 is TGTGCCAGCAGTTTAAAGGGTAGCTCCTACGAGCAGTACTTC.

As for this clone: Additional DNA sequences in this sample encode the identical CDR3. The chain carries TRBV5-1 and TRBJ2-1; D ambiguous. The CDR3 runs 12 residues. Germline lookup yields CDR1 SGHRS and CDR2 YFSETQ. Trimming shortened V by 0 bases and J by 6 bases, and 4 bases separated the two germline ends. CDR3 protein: CASSLEGNEQFF. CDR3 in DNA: TGCGCCAGCAGCTTGGAGGGCAATGAGCAGTTCTTC.

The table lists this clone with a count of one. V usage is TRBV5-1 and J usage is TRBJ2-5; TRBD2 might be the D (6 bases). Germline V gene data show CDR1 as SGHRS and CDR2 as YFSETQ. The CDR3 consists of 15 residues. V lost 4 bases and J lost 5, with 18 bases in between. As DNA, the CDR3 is TGCGCCAGCAGCCCCCCGGGCCTCCGGGAGGAGACCCAGTACTTC. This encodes CASSPPGLREETQYF.

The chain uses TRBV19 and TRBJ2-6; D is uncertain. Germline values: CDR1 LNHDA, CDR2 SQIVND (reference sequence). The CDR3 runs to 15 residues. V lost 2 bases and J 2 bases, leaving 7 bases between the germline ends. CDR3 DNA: TGTGCCAGTAGTATAATGTCTGCTGGGGCCAACGTCCTGACTTTC. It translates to CASSIMSAGANVLTF.

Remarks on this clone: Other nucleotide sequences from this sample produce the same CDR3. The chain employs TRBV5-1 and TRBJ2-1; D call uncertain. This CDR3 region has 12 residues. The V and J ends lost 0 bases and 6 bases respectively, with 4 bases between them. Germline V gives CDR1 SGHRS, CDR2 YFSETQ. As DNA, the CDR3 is TGCGCCAGCAGCTTGGGGGGCAATGAGCAGTTCTTC. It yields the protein CASSLGGNEQFF.

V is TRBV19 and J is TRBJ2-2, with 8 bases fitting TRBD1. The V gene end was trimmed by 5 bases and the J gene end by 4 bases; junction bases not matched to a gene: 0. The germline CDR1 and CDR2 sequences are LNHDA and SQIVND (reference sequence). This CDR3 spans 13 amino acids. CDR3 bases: TGTGCCAGTAGTGACAGGGGCACCGGGGAGCTGTTTTTT. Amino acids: CASSDRGTGELFF.

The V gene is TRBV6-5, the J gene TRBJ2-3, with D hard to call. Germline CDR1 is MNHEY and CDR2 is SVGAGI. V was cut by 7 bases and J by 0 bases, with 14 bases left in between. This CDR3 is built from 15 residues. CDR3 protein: CASTETTRSTDTQYF. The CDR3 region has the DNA TGTGCCAGCACCGAAACGACAAGGAGCACAGATACGCAGTATTTT.

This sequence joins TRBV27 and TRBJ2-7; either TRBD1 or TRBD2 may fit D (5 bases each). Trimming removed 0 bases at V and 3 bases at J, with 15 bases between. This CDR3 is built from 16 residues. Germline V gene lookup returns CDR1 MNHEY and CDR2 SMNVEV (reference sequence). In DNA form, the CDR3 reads TGTGCCAGCAGTTTATCGGCCCGGGGCCTGGGCTACGAGCAGTACTTC. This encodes CASSLSARGLGYEQYF.

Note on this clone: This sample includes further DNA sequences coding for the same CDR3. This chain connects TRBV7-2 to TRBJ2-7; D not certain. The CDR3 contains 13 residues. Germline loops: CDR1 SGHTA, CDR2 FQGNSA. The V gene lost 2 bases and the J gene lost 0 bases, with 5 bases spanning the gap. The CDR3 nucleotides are TGTGCCAGCAGCTTAAGTGCCTCCTACGAGCAGTACTTC. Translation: CASSLSASYEQYF.

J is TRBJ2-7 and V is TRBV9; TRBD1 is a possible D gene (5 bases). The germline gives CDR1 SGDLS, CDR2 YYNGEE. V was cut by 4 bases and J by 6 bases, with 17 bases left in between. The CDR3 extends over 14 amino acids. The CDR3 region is CASSPRSDSREQYF. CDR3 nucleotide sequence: TGTGCCAGCAGCCCCCGCTCCGACAGCCGCGAGCAGTACTTC.

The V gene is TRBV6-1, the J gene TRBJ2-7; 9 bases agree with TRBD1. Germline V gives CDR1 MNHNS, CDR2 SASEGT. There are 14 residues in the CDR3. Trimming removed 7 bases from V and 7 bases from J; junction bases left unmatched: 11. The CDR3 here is CASTPGQGVREQYF. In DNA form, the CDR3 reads TGTGCCAGCACCCCGGGACAGGGTGTGAGGGAGCAGTACTTC.

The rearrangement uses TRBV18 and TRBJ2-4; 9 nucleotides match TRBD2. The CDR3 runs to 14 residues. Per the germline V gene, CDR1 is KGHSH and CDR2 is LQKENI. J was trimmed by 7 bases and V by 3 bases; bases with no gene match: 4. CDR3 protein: CASSPAGGANIQYF. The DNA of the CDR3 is TGTGCCAGCTCACCGGCGGGAGGGGCGAACATTCAGTACTTC.

The CDR3 sequence: CASTGQGFNNSPLHF. The CDR3 region has the DNA TGTGCCAGTACCGGACAGGGGTTTAATAATTCACCCCTCCACTTT. V is TRBV19 and J is TRBJ1-6, with 9 bases aligning to TRBD1. Per germline, CDR1 LNHDA and CDR2 SQIVND (reference sequence). V lost 7 bases and J lost 5; bases outside the gene matches: 6. The CDR3 is 15 amino acids.

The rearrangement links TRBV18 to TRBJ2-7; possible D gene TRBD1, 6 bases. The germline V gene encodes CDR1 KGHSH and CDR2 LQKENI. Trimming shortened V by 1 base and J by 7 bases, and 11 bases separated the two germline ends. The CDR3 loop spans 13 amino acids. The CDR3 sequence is CASSPQDSGEQYF. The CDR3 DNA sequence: TGTGCCAGCTCACCACAGGACAGTGGGGAGCAGTACTTC.

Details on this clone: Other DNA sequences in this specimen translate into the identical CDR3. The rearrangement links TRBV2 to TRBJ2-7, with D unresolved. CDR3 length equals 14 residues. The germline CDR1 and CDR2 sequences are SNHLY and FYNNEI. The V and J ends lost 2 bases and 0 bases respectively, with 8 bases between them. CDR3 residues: CASSESGSSYEQYF. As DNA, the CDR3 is TGTGCCAGCAGTGAATCTGGTAGCTCCTACGAGCAGTACTTC.

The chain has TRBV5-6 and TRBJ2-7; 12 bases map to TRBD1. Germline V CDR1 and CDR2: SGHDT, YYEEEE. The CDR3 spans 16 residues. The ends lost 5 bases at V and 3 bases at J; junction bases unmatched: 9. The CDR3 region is CASSHTGQGAIYEQYF. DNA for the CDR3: TGTGCCAGCAGTCACACGGGACAGGGGGCGATCTACGAGCAGTACTTC.